This T cell receptor beta chain comes out of a study of OX40 agonist ivuxolimab in advanced cancers. Whole-study context: Ivuxolimab is a fully human IgG2 antibody that activates OX40 (CD134). Study observations and caveats: Clonal expansion was among the lowest in partial responders at 0.1-3.0 mg/kg, especially CD8+. Which antigen the expanded peripheral T cells recognized is unknown.

Here immunoSEQ multiplex PCR was the method, and the copy in TCRdb shows in-frame clones only, minus some. The sample lists about 78,000 clones, about 90% occurring once. Autoimmune disease history or systemic immunosuppression meant exclusion. A word on this clone: What it binds is not known.

The starting material was CD4+ or CD8+ T cells sorted from blood, obtained in a trial of the OX40 agonist ivuxolimab. This receptor was obtained from an adult with an advanced solid tumor such as melanoma, head and neck, liver or kidney cancer.

Written as DNA, the CDR3 is TGTGCCAGCAGCCGAACCCCGGGACGGCCGACAGATACGCAGTATTTT. Protein sequence: CASSRTPGRPTDTQYF. V gene TRBV28 combines with J gene TRBJ2-3, with D perhaps being TRBD1 or TRBD2 (5 bases each). Germline V lookup: CDR1 MDHEN, CDR2 SYDVKM. V gave up 6 bases and J gave up 3 bases, with 19 bases separating them. This CDR3 is built from 16 residues. The whole variable domain, remainder taken from reference TRBV28 and TRBJ2-3, is DVKVTQSSRYLVKRTGEKVFLECVQDMDHENMFWYRQDPGLGLRLIYFSYDVKMKEKGDIPEGYSVSREKKERFSLILESASTNQTSMYLCASSRTPGRPTDTQYFGPGTRLTVL.